These 2 T cell receptor beta chains share one sample of origin, sequenced in a study of blood T cell repertoires in COVID-19. Assay: immunoSEQ multiplex PCR; the TCRdb copy retains only in-frame clones and omits some. The sample records tens of thousands of clones, around 84% being singletons. Material for sequencing was peripheral blood. Receptor source: a woman aged 55 to 70 with acute or convalescent COVID-19.

The V and J genes are TRBV19 and TRBJ1-1; 10 nucleotides agree with TRBD1. The J segment lost 3 bases and the V segment lost 8 bases, leaving 9 bases of the junction unmatched. The CDR3 extends over 15 amino acids. Looked up from germline, CDR1 is LNHDA and CDR2 is SQIVND (reference sequence). The CDR3 region has the DNA TGTGCCAGTGGTGGGGACAGGGGAAAGCACACTGAAGCTTTCTTT. The encoded protein is CASGGDRGKHTEAFF. Supplemented by reference TRBV19 and TRBJ1-1, the full variable domain reads DGGITQSPKYLFRKEGQNVTLSCEQNLNHDAMYWYRQDPGQGLRLIYYSQIVNDFQKGDIAEGYSVSREKKESFPLTVTSAQKNPTAFYLCASGGDRGKHTEAFFGQGTRLTVV.

The chain uses TRBV10-3 and TRBJ2-5, with TRBD1 identical over 7 bases. Trimming removed 7 bases from V and 5 bases from J; junction bases left unmatched: 4. CDR3 length: 12 residues. CDR1 and CDR2 (germline): ENHRY, SYGVKD. The CDR3 nucleotides are TGTGCCATCAAAGGGACAGAGGAGACCCAGTACTTC. Amino acid sequence: CAIKGTEETQYF.